A selection of T cell receptor beta chains follows, all from one sample in a study of cytomegalovirus exposure and HLA in healthy donors. Method: immunoSEQ multiplex PCR; TCRdb's copy keeps in-frame clones and lacks some. The sample lists 100,000 or so clones, roughly 85% occurring once. The sequenced material came from PBMCs. These receptors were obtained from a woman in her twenties or thirties in good health and CMV-seronegative. Each CDR3 is given with its conserved first and last residue. D genes are given only for firm matches.

d_call,j_call,v_call,cdr3_aa
NA,TRBJ1-1,TRBV9,CASSVGRGTEAFF
NA,TRBJ1-3,TRBV11-2,CASGPGNTIYF
NA,TRBJ1-5,TRBV27,CASSSATGRRANQPQHF
NA,TRBJ1-2,TRBV7-3,CASSSQGGDPFGYTF
NA,TRBJ2-3,TRBV4-3,CASSHGEADTQYF
NA,TRBJ2-1,TRBV29-1,CSAKPLANEQFF
NA,TRBJ2-2,TRBV5-1,CASSADYSNTGELFF
TRBD1,TRBJ1-2,TRBV6-4,CAGIQGAQNGYTF
NA,TRBJ1-5,TRBV6-5,CASSRDNYQPQHF
TRBD1,TRBJ1-1,TRBV28,CASTYDRGNTEAFF
NA,TRBJ2-7,TRBV7-3,CASSLGLGLGYEQYF
TRBD2,TRBJ2-1,TRBV10-3,CAISGAGGRGNEQFF
TRBD2,TRBJ2-5,TRBV19,CASSIAGTSGSRVAQYF
NA,TRBJ1-1,TRBV7-2,CASRLTDRNGRVAFF
NA,TRBJ2-7,TRBV6-5,CASSSTGNHIYEQYF
TRBD2,TRBJ2-1,TRBV10-3,CAISESFLSGGIHNEQFF
NA,TRBJ1-2,TRBV28,CASQSLGLFGYTF
NA,TRBJ2-2,TRBV29-1,CSVDHSYYANTGELFF
NA,TRBJ2-1,TRBV28,CASSLAKRIQYNEQFF
TRBD1,TRBJ1-2,TRBV5-8,CASSLSQGVGGYTF
NA,TRBJ1-5,TRBV21-1,CASTQLFRQPHYRQHF
TRBD1,TRBJ2-1,TRBV5-1,CASSLDGDRYNEQFF